A selection of T cell receptor beta chains follows, all from one sample in a study of cytomegalovirus exposure and HLA in healthy donors. Here immunoSEQ multiplex PCR was the method, and the copy in TCRdb shows in-frame clones only, minus some. The top ten clones hold 3.5% to 5% of a sample with fewer than 110,000 clones, around 85% of them seen once. Sequencing used PBMCs. All receptors derive from a man aged 25-40 years in good health and CMV-seronegative. Both conserved end residues are part of each CDR3. Each record gives: clone size, J gene, V gene, D gene, CDR3 protein, CDR3 DNA. The D gene is left open where the match is weak. A row's size may be missing; if present it is once, few, many or a size class.

NA,TRBJ2-3,TRBV5-4,TRBD2,CASSFQLSGLGRDTQYF,TGTGCCAGCAGCTTCCAATTATCCGGACTAGGCCGGGATACGCAGTATTTT
few,TRBJ2-1,TRBV27,TRBD2,CASSFLAGGQYEQFF,TGTGCCAGCAGTTTTCTAGCGGGGGGTCAGTATGAGCAGTTCTTC
NA,TRBJ2-3,TRBV10-3,NA,CAISLPQATSTDTQYF,TGTGCCATCAGTCTACCCCAAGCGACTAGCACAGATACGCAGTATTTT
NA,TRBJ1-5,TRBV15,TRBD1,CATSRRTGVLSQPQHF,TGTGCCACCAGCAGACGGACAGGGGTTTTGAGTCAGCCCCAGCATTTT
NA,TRBJ2-2,TRBV7-9,TRBD2,CASSAAGAGELFF,TGTGCCAGCAGCGCCGCGGGGGCCGGGGAGCTGTTTTTT
NA,TRBJ2-5,TRBV30,NA,CAWNEQVQETQYF,TGTGCCTGGAATGAACAGGTCCAAGAGACCCAGTACTTC
NA,TRBJ2-2,TRBV29-1,NA,CSVERPRKPGELFF,TGCAGCGTTGAACGCCCTAGGAAACCCGGGGAGCTGTTTTTT
NA,TRBJ2-2,TRBV4-2,NA,CASSQVTGRNTGELFF,TGTGCCAGCAGCCAAGTTACAGGTCGGAACACCGGGGAGCTGTTTTTT
few,TRBJ1-2,TRBV5-1,NA,CASSLDSGDYGYTF,TGCGCCAGCAGCTTGGATTCAGGGGACTATGGCTACACCTTC
NA,TRBJ1-1,TRBV5-1,NA,CASSPGNMNTEAFF,TGCGCCAGCAGCCCAGGGAACATGAACACTGAAGCTTTCTTT
NA,TRBJ2-2,TRBV15,NA,CATSNQGAGFPSGELFF,TGTGCCACCAGCAACCAGGGTGCGGGGTTTCCGAGTGGGGAGCTGTTTTTT
NA,TRBJ1-4,TRBV6-1,NA,CASSVFWGENEKLFF,TGTGCCAGCAGTGTCTTTTGGGGCGAGAATGAAAAACTGTTTTTT
NA,TRBJ1-5,TRBV28,TRBD1,CASSTGQGGVLTDQPQHF,TGTGCCAGCAGTACCGGACAGGGTGGAGTCCTGACGGATCAGCCCCAGCATTTT
NA,TRBJ2-5,TRBV2,NA,CASSEQGRETQYF,TGTGCCAGCAGTGAGCAGGGCCGAGAGACCCAGTACTTC
NA,TRBJ2-7,TRBV29-1,NA,CSVASRGYEQYF,TGCAGCGTTGCTAGTCGTGGGTACGAGCAGTACTTC
NA,TRBJ1-1,TRBV29-1,NA,CSVGTKGMNTEAFF,TGCAGCGTCGGGACAAAGGGGATGAACACTGAAGCTTTCTTT
NA,TRBJ1-1,TRBV6-6,NA,CASRFMNTEAFF,TGTGCCAGCAGGTTTATGAACACTGAAGCTTTCTTT
few,TRBJ1-2,TRBV15,NA,CATSRDTHTLNYGYTF,TGTGCCACCAGCAGAGATACACACACGTTAAACTATGGCTACACCTTC
NA,TRBJ2-5,TRBV9,NA,CASSALDFQETQYF,TGTGCCAGCAGCGCGTTGGACTTCCAAGAGACCCAGTACTTC
NA,TRBJ2-7,TRBV14,NA,CASSQDGSGHYEQYF,TGTGCCAGCAGCCAAGATGGATCAGGGCACTACGAGCAGTACTTC
once,TRBJ2-3,TRBV10-3,NA,CAIRTGGYGLAGVGDTDTQYF,TGTGCCATCCGGACAGGGGGCTACGGGCTAGCGGGAGTAGGTGATACAGATACGCAGTATTTT
NA,TRBJ1-2,TRBV19,TRBD1,CASSMDRGSDGYTF,TGTGCCAGTAGTATGGACAGGGGAAGCGATGGCTACACCTTC
NA,TRBJ2-7,TRBV6-5,TRBD2,CASRTGGALYEQYF,TGTGCCAGCAGGACGGGGGGGGCCCTCTACGAGCAGTACTTC
NA,TRBJ2-2,TRBV10-1,NA,CASRRTGELFF,TGCGCCAGCAGACGGACCGGGGAGCTGTTTTTT
NA,TRBJ1-5,TRBV6-1,NA,CASRREANQPQHF,TGTGCCAGCAGGAGGGAGGCGAATCAGCCCCAGCATTTT
NA,TRBJ1-5,TRBV30,TRBD1,CAWSKGQDSNQPQHF,TGTGCCTGGAGTAAAGGACAGGATAGCAATCAGCCCCAGCATTTT
NA,TRBJ2-7,TRBV14,TRBD2,CASSQASGGYEQYF,TGTGCCAGCAGCCAGGCCTCGGGGGGGTACGAGCAGTACTTC